The text below deals with one T cell receptor beta chain. Original methodology: Estimation of nucleated cell counts relied on the amplification of reference gene primers. Data came from immunoSEQ multiplex PCR; TCRdb stores just in-frame clones and leaves some out. Clone size and V and J calls were adopted from that table, with D and trimming inferred from the DNA. The sample has over 150,000 clones, roughly 91% seen once. The germline V gene has CDR1 SNHLY and CDR2 FYNNEI. The CDR3 is 13 residues long. Trimming took 8 bases from V and 4 from J, leaving 11 bases between them. The sample comes from a study of blood T cell repertoires in COVID-19. Study-wide background: Acute and convalescent COVID-19 samples came from the United States, Italy and Spain. Sources were T cells, B-cell-depleted T cells, or PBMCs; the material itself was cDNA or gDNA.

This chain connects TRBV2 to TRBJ2-2; D might be TRBD2 (6 bases). This receptor was obtained from a man aged 50-60 years who had recovered from COVID-19. Material for sequencing was peripheral blood. CDR3 amino acids: CASGGTSTGELFF. DNA for the CDR3: TGTGCCAGCGGGGGGACCTCCACCGGGGAGCTGTTTTTT.